Listed here is a single TCR beta chain. This entry is derived from a study of early T cells in non-severe SARS-CoV-2 infection. Looked up from germline, CDR1 is SGHRS and CDR2 is YFSETQ. V was pared by 3 bases and J by 3 bases, with 6 bases of the junction left unmatched. CDR3 size: 14 residues. Tagging with unique molecular identifiers was applied to individual cDNA molecules. One entry per CDR3 protein results from TCRdb running MiXCR on the 5' RACE reads. The sample lists about 100,000 distinct CDR3 sequences, roughly 12% seen once, with around 3.1% in the top ten. The sequenced sample was whole blood. The TCR was taken from an adult who was a healthcare worker with PCR-confirmed SARS-CoV-2 infection or an uninfected control (not recorded which). The V call is TRBV5-1, the J call TRBJ2-7; 7 bases are a match to TRBD2. The CDR3 is CASSSTGLYYEQYF. The CDR3 region has the DNA TGCGCCAGCAGCTCTACGGGACTATACTACGAGCAGTACTTC. The variable domain in full, with the rest retrieved from reference TRBV5-1 and TRBJ2-7, is KAGVTQTPRYLIKTRGQQVTLSCSPISGHRSVSWYQQTPGQGLQFLFEYFSETQRNKGNFPGRFSGRQFSNSRSEMNVSTLELGDSALYLCASSSTGLYYEQYFGPGTRLTVT.